Listed below are T cell receptor beta chains from one sample, sequenced in a study of regulatory T cells in long-lasting Graves disease. Via MiXCR, TCRdb re-called the multiplex PCR reads, giving one row per CDR3 protein. The sample consists of under 250,000 distinct CDR3 sequences, roughly 21% of them appearing once. Sequencing used peripheral blood mononuclear cells (PBMCs), obtained at new diagnosis, from a patient treated with antithyroid drugs. These receptors were taken from a female donor with Graves disease. Both conserved end residues are part of each CDR3. The D gene is left open where the match is weak. Not all rows give a size; the values are once, few, many and, for expanded clones, a class.

j_gene: TRBJ2-4
v_gene: TRBV5-5
abundance: many
d_gene: TRBD2
CDR3nt: TGTGCCAGCAGCTTTTCCCGGACTAGCGGGGTGACGGACTTC
CDR3aa: CASSFSRTSGVTDF

j_gene: TRBJ1-5
v_gene: TRBV28
abundance: many
d_gene: NA
CDR3nt: TGTGCCAGCAGTCAATTAGGCGGGAATCAGCCCCAGCATTTT
CDR3aa: CASSQLGGNQPQHF

j_gene: TRBJ1-4
v_gene: TRBV6-1
abundance: NA
d_gene: NA
CDR3nt: TGTGCCAGCAGTGAACGAATAAATGAAAAACTGTTTTTT
CDR3aa: CASSERINEKLFF

j_gene: TRBJ1-6
v_gene: TRBV28
abundance: NA
d_gene: NA
CDR3nt: TGTGCCAGCAGCTACCGGGACACAGCCTATAATTCACCCCTCCACTTT
CDR3aa: CASSYRDTAYNSPLHF

j_gene: TRBJ2-3
v_gene: TRBV2
abundance: many
d_gene: NA
CDR3nt: TGTGCCAGCAAGGCCCCTGGGACATCCGAGGGTACGCAGTATTTT
CDR3aa: CASKAPGTSEGTQYF

j_gene: TRBJ2-7
v_gene: TRBV2
abundance: many
d_gene: TRBD1
CDR3nt: TGTGCCAGCAGTGACCAGGGGGCCTACGAGCAGTACTTC
CDR3aa: CASSDQGAYEQYF

j_gene: TRBJ2-7
v_gene: TRBV6-2/TRBV6-3
abundance: many
d_gene: TRBD2
CDR3nt: TGTGCCAGCAATGGACTAGCGGGATCCTACGAGCAGTACTTC
CDR3aa: CASNGLAGSYEQYF

j_gene: TRBJ2-1
v_gene: TRBV19
abundance: few
d_gene: NA
CDR3nt: TGTGCCAGTACGCGGGGAGAATACAATGAGCAGTTCTTC
CDR3aa: CASTRGEYNEQFF

j_gene: TRBJ2-5
v_gene: TRBV28
abundance: many
d_gene: TRBD2
CDR3nt: TGTGCCAGCAGTACTACGACTAGCCCAGAGACCCAGTACTTC
CDR3aa: CASSTTTSPETQYF

j_gene: TRBJ1-3
v_gene: TRBV5-4
abundance: NA
d_gene: NA
CDR3nt: TGTGCCAGCAGCTTAAAGGCTGCGGGAAACACCATATATTTT
CDR3aa: CASSLKAAGNTIYF

j_gene: TRBJ1-5
v_gene: TRBV2
abundance: many
d_gene: NA
CDR3nt: TGTGCCAGCACACTAGTTGTCACCACAGCCCAGCATTTT
CDR3aa: CASTLVVTTAQHF

j_gene: TRBJ2-1
v_gene: TRBV20-1
abundance: many
d_gene: NA
CDR3nt: TGCAGTCCTACAGGGAATGTAGGCAATGAGCAGTTCTTC
CDR3aa: CSPTGNVGNEQFF

j_gene: TRBJ2-3
v_gene: TRBV5-1
abundance: many
d_gene: TRBD1
CDR3nt: TGCGCCAGCAGCTCCTTAGGGACAGCCTCAAGGCAGTATTTT
CDR3aa: CASSSLGTASRQYF

j_gene: TRBJ1-2
v_gene: TRBV7-9
abundance: NA
d_gene: TRBD1
CDR3nt: TGTGCCAGCAGCCACCGGGACAGGAACTATGGCTACACCTTC
CDR3aa: CASSHRDRNYGYTF

j_gene: TRBJ1-5
v_gene: TRBV28
abundance: many
d_gene: NA
CDR3nt: TGTGCCAGCACTCTTGGGGGGGGAGGAGGGAGCAATCAGCCCCAGCATTTT
CDR3aa: CASTLGGGGGSNQPQHF

j_gene: TRBJ2-1
v_gene: TRBV15
abundance: NA
d_gene: NA
CDR3nt: TGTGCCACCAGCAGCCAGCGTCTCTACAATGAGCAGTTCTTC
CDR3aa: CATSSQRLYNEQFF

j_gene: TRBJ1-1
v_gene: TRBV12-3/TRBV12-4
abundance: many
d_gene: NA
CDR3nt: TGTGCCAGCAGCCCCGAGAGGGGAAGGACTGAAGCTTTCTTT
CDR3aa: CASSPERGRTEAFF

j_gene: TRBJ2-7
v_gene: TRBV6-5
abundance: many
d_gene: NA
CDR3nt: TGTGCCAGCAGTTACTCGCGGGGCGGGGAGCAGTACTTC
CDR3aa: CASSYSRGGEQYF

j_gene: TRBJ1-6
v_gene: TRBV7-2
abundance: many
d_gene: NA
CDR3nt: TGTGCCAGCAGCTTAGGGGTGGGGGAAGATTCACCCCTCCACTTT
CDR3aa: CASSLGVGEDSPLHF

j_gene: TRBJ2-7
v_gene: TRBV5-1
abundance: many
d_gene: NA
CDR3nt: TGCGCCAGCAGCCAAGGATTCTCCTACGAGCAGTACTTC
CDR3aa: CASSQGFSYEQYF

j_gene: TRBJ2-2
v_gene: TRBV19
abundance: many
d_gene: TRBD1
CDR3nt: TGTGCCAGTAGTATCCGGGGATACAGGGGCAACACCGGGGAGCTGTTTTTT
CDR3aa: CASSIRGYRGNTGELFF

j_gene: TRBJ2-5
v_gene: TRBV5-5
abundance: many
d_gene: NA
CDR3nt: TGTGCCAGCAGCCCCCAGGGCCATTGGAGCCAAGAGACCCAGTACTTC
CDR3aa: CASSPQGHWSQETQYF

j_gene: TRBJ2-5
v_gene: TRBV7-2
abundance: many
d_gene: NA
CDR3nt: TGTGCCAGCAGCGTGGGGACGAGAGAGACCCAGTACTTC
CDR3aa: CASSVGTRETQYF

j_gene: TRBJ2-5
v_gene: TRBV7-2
abundance: many
d_gene: TRBD2
CDR3nt: TGTGCCAGCAGCTCACGGACTAGCGGGGAGACCCAGTACTTC
CDR3aa: CASSSRTSGETQYF

j_gene: TRBJ2-2
v_gene: TRBV27
abundance: many
d_gene: TRBD1
CDR3nt: TGTGCCAGCAGTAGCCTCCGGGACAGGGTTTACACCGGGGAGCTGTTTTTT
CDR3aa: CASSSLRDRVYTGELFF

j_gene: TRBJ2-2
v_gene: TRBV7-3
abundance: NA
d_gene: TRBD2
CDR3nt: TGTGCCAGCAGCTGGGGCAGTAGCGGGGGCGAAGGAGAGCTGTTTTTT
CDR3aa: CASSWGSSGGEGELFF

j_gene: TRBJ1-1
v_gene: TRBV6-1
abundance: many
d_gene: TRBD1
CDR3nt: TGTGCCAGCAGTGAGTGGACAGGGGGTCAAACTGAAGCTTTCTTT
CDR3aa: CASSEWTGGQTEAFF

j_gene: TRBJ1-1
v_gene: TRBV4-1
abundance: many
d_gene: NA
CDR3nt: TGCGCCAGCAGCCAAGAGGAGGCGGGGGGCAGAGCTTTCTTT
CDR3aa: CASSQEEAGGRAFF

j_gene: TRBJ2-2
v_gene: TRBV6-2/TRBV6-3
abundance: NA
d_gene: NA
CDR3nt: TGTGCCAGCAGTTCGGTTGTAGGGCATCCCACCGGGGAGCTGTTTTTT
CDR3aa: CASSSVVGHPTGELFF